Below, 30 T cell receptor beta chains from the same sample are listed, as sequenced in a study of vaccination effects on CD4 cells after COVID-19. Assay used: immunoSEQ multiplex PCR; TCRdb lists only in-frame clones, some missing. This table has under 55,000 clones, about 70% appearing once. Their recognized antigens are unknown. Researchers isolated CD4+ T cells once roughly ten days of culture had elapsed. Everyone in the study got two shots of either the BNT162b2 or mRNA-1273 vaccine. The sequences come from CD4+ T cells from PBMCs cultured without peptide, collected after COVID-19 vaccination. These receptors originate from a human donor who received a COVID-19 vaccine.

This rearrangement joins TRBV27 to TRBJ2-6; 7 bases are shared with TRBD2. The germline V gene encodes CDR1 MNHEY and CDR2 SMNVEV (reference sequence). Trimming removed 7 bases from V and 0 bases from J; junction bases left unmatched: 9. The CDR3 contains 17 residues. Written as DNA, the CDR3 is TGTGCCAGCAAAAGGGCTAGCGGAAGCTCTGGGGCCAACGTCCTGACTTTC. Amino acids: CASKRASGSSGANVLTF.

The chain links TRBV19 to TRBJ2-7; D not certain. The ends were cut back, 3 bases at V and 3 bases at J, with 15 bases in the middle. The CDR3 loop spans 15 amino acids. From germline, CDR1 is LNHDA and CDR2 SQIVND (reference sequence). The CDR3 sequence is CASSMASQPGYEQYF. The CDR3 nucleotides are TGTGCCAGTAGTATGGCGTCGCAGCCGGGCTACGAGCAGTACTTC.

This clone was counted between two and nine times. The chain recombines TRBV5-1 with TRBJ2-2; D may be TRBD1 (5 bases). The germline V gene has CDR1 SGHRS and CDR2 YFSETQ. The CDR3 extends over 16 amino acids. V shed 1 base and J shed 2 bases, with 12 bases lying between them. CDR3 protein: CASSLMAGPNTGELFF. The CDR3 DNA reads TGCGCCAGCAGCTTGATGGCAGGGCCAAACACCGGGGAGCTGTTTTTT.

J is TRBJ2-7 and V is TRBV2; no firm D call. This CDR3 is built from 15 residues. The ends were cut back, 7 bases at V and 2 bases at J, with 18 bases in the middle. Germline V gene data show CDR1 as SNHLY and CDR2 as FYNNEI. CDR3 sequence reads: CASNMRLGFTYEQYF. In DNA, the CDR3 is TGTGCCAGCAATATGAGGTTGGGGTTTACCTACGAGCAGTACTTC.

The chain uses TRBV3-1 (or the pseudogene TRBV3-2) and TRBJ1-4; no reliable D call. The CDR3 totals 18 residues. The V end was cut by 0 bases, the J end by 0 bases, with 14 bases between. CDR1 is LGHDT, CDR2 YNNKEL, per germline (reference sequence). CDR3 bases: TGTGCCAGCAGCCAAGATATCCCCTCCGGAGCAACTAATGAAAAACTGTTTTTT. Translation gives CASSQDIPSGATNEKLFF.

V gene TRBV12-1 combines with J gene TRBJ1-2; whether TRBD1, the table's D call, matches the DNA was not checked. TRBV12-1 is an annotated pseudogene. The CDR3 length is 16 residues. In DNA, the CDR3 is TGTGCCAGCATTCTACGGCGGGCAGGGGGTTTCTATGGCTACACCTTC. This sequence encodes CASILRRAGGFYGYTF.

The chain has TRBV7-9 and TRBJ1-2, with 9 bases identical to TRBD1. V was pared by 5 bases and J by 7 bases, with 8 bases of the junction left unmatched. CDR3 length equals 14 residues. Germline lookup yields CDR1 SEHNR and CDR2 FQNEAQ (reference sequence). The CDR3 DNA is TGTGCCAGCAGCCCAAGGGACAGGGATGTTGGCTACACCTTC. Translating gives CASSPRDRDVGYTF.

This rearrangement joins TRBV6-5 to TRBJ2-7; the match to TRBD1 covers 9 bases. The V gene's germline CDR1 is MNHEY and CDR2 SVGAGI. The CDR3 spans 15 residues. The ends lost 4 bases at V and 3 bases at J; junction bases unmatched: 7. The CDR3, as DNA: TGTGCCAGCAGTTCGGACAGGGGACCTGTCTACGAGCAGTACTTC. Translation gives CASSSDRGPVYEQYF.

The J gene is TRBJ2-7, the V gene TRBV18; TRBD2 might be the D (6 bases). With 0 bases removed from V and 0 bases from J, the gap between germline ends came to 9 bases. Per the germline V gene, CDR1 is KGHSH and CDR2 is LQKENI. The CDR3 loop spans 15 amino acids. The CDR3 reads CASSPPVGGSYEQYF. For the CDR3, the DNA is TGTGCCAGCTCACCACCGGTGGGGGGCTCCTACGAGCAGTACTTC.

The chain links TRBV5-4 to TRBJ2-1; D ambiguous. This CDR3 contains 12 residues. Per the germline V gene, CDR1 is SGHNT and CDR2 is YYREEE (reference sequence). The ends were cut back, 0 bases at V and 10 bases at J, with 8 bases in the middle. CDR3 sequence: CASSLDKNEQFF. The CDR3 DNA is TGTGCCAGCAGCTTGGACAAAAACGAGCAGTTCTTC.

This clone was observed a few times. The gene calls are TRBV5-1 and TRBJ2-3; D possibly corresponds to TRBD1 (6 bases). The V end was cut by 0 bases, the J end by 1 base, with 18 bases between. The CDR3 has 18 amino acids. Germline lookup yields CDR1 SGHRS and CDR2 YFSETQ. CDR3: CASSLGGHNSLGTDTQYF. The CDR3 DNA follows: TGCGCCAGCAGCTTGGGGGGACACAACTCCCTAGGCACAGATACGCAGTATTTT.

This clone was detected a few times. This chain links TRBV7-7 with TRBJ2-5; D unresolved. Trimming took off 4 bases at V and 1 base at J, with 13 bases between the two ends. The CDR3 sequence is 15 residues long. Germline V gene data show CDR1 as SSHAT and CDR2 as FNYEAQ (reference sequence). The CDR3 protein is CASSSGRVFQETQYF. CDR3 bases: TGTGCCAGCAGCTCTGGTCGAGTGTTCCAAGAGACCCAGTACTTC.

This rearrangement joins TRBV18 to TRBJ1-6, with 8 bases matching TRBD1. This CDR3 has 19 amino acids. V was pared by 3 bases and J by 8 bases, with 18 bases of the junction left unmatched. CDR1 is KGHSH and CDR2 is LQKENI in the germline V gene. The CDR3: CASSPGGERVTGGHSPLHF. The CDR3, as DNA: TGTGCCAGCTCACCCGGCGGGGAAAGAGTTACAGGGGGGCATTCACCCCTCCACTTT.

The chain combines TRBV5-6 with TRBJ1-2; D is uncertain. V was clipped by 6 bases and J by 4 bases, with 19 bases between them. The germline CDR1 and CDR2 sequences are SGHDT and YYEEEE. CDR3 size: 15 residues. CDR3 region: CASIRIDGTAYGYTF. The CDR3 nucleotides are TGTGCCAGCATCCGAATCGACGGAACCGCCTATGGCTACACCTTC.

The chain carries TRBV5-6 and TRBJ2-7; a possible D gene is TRBD2 (7 bases). From germline, CDR1 is SGHDT and CDR2 YYEEEE. The length of the CDR3 is 14 residues. V was cut by 4 bases and J by 0 bases, with 11 bases left in between. The CDR3 region is CASSEGGNSYEQYF. The CDR3 region has the DNA TGTGCCAGCAGCGAGGGGGGGAACTCCTACGAGCAGTACTTC.

The J gene is TRBJ1-6, the V gene TRBV3-1 (or the pseudogene TRBV3-2), with D possibly being TRBD1 (5 bases). V lost 1 base, J lost 8 bases, and 6 bases lay in between. Germline CDR1 LGHDT, CDR2 YNNKEL (reference sequence). The CDR3 runs to 13 residues. CDR3 protein: CASSQVQDSPLHF. CDR3 DNA sequence: TGTGCCAGCAGCCAAGTACAGGATTCACCCCTCCACTTT.

V usage is TRBV6-1 and J usage is TRBJ1-2; D remains unclear. Trimming shortened V by 1 base and J by 0 bases, and 12 bases separated the two germline ends. Germline V CDR1 and CDR2: MNHNS, SASEGT. This CDR3 has 16 residues. CDR3 amino acids: CASSEVSARANYGYTF. The CDR3 bases are TGTGCCAGCAGTGAAGTTTCGGCGAGAGCTAACTATGGCTACACCTTC.

The chain links TRBV11-3 to TRBJ2-1; 11 bases match TRBD2. J gave up 5 bases and V 2 bases, and 8 bases lay outside the gene matches. There are 17 residues in the CDR3. Germline CDR1 is SGHNT and CDR2 is YENEEA. The CDR3 DNA reads as TGTGCCAGCAGCTTAAACTCCCTAGCGGGGGGCCACAATGAGCAGTTCTTC. Translated, it gives CASSLNSLAGGHNEQFF.

The rearrangement joins TRBV10-3 to TRBJ1-1, with D tentatively TRBD1 (6 bases). Looked up from germline, CDR1 is ENHRY and CDR2 is SYGVKD. The ends were cut back, 4 bases at V and 5 bases at J, with 14 bases in the middle. This CDR3 has 14 residues. CDR3 amino acids: CAISARDISTEAFF. CDR3 nucleotides: TGTGCCATCAGTGCGAGGGACATCAGTACTGAAGCTTTCTTT.

This rearrangement joins TRBV6-1 to TRBJ1-4; D might be TRBD1 (6 bases). CDR3 length: 15 residues. V lost 1 base, J lost 8 bases, and 14 bases lay in between. Germline V lookup: CDR1 MNHNS, CDR2 SASEGT. As DNA, the CDR3 is TGTGCCAGCAGTGAAGGGAGTTCAGGGGTAGAAAAACTGTTTTTT. Translation: CASSEGSSGVEKLFF.

V usage is TRBV19 and J usage is TRBJ1-2; 11 bases fit TRBD1. In germline, CDR1 is LNHDA, CDR2 SQIVND (reference sequence). The junction had 1 base not matched to a gene; V was cut back by 4 bases and J by 3 bases. The CDR3 is 14 residues long. The CDR3 reads CASSRDRGYYGYTF. CDR3 DNA sequence: TGTGCCAGTAGTAGGGACAGGGGGTACTATGGCTACACCTTC.

CDR3 nucleotides: TGTGCCAGTAGTGGAGGGATGAACACTGAAGCTTTCTTT. Its translation: CASSGGMNTEAFF. This rearrangement joins TRBV19 to TRBJ1-1, with D hard to call. CDR1 is LNHDA and CDR2 is SQIVND in the germline V gene (reference sequence). There are 13 residues in the CDR3. V lost 5 bases, J lost 0 bases, and 7 bases lay in between.

In its sample, this clone was seen a few times. This chain joins TRBV5-4 and TRBJ1-2, with TRBD1 matching 7 bases. The trim removed 4 bases at V and 8 bases at J, leaving 20 bases unmatched. The CDR3 runs to 17 residues. CDR1 is SGHNT, CDR2 YYREEE, per germline (reference sequence). In DNA form, the CDR3 reads TGTGCCAGCAGCCTTGATACCTCGAGGGGGCGTGGAACGGGCTACACCTTC. Protein product: CASSLDTSRGRGTGYTF.

This sequence joins TRBV11-2 and TRBJ2-5; TRBD2 matches 11 bases. Germline loops: CDR1 SGHAT, CDR2 FQNNGV. The CDR3 runs 17 residues. Trimming removed 2 bases from V and 4 bases from J; junction bases left unmatched: 9. The CDR3, as DNA: TGTGCCAGCAGCTTATGGGACACCGGGACTAGCGGAGAGACCCAGTACTTC. Translated, it gives CASSLWDTGTSGETQYF.

V and J are TRBV25-1 and TRBJ2-5; 8 bases map to TRBD1. V lost 2 bases, J lost 4 bases, and 3 bases stayed unmatched. Germline CDR1 MGHDK, CDR2 SYGVNS. The CDR3 is 14 amino acids. The CDR3 loop is CASSEAGGPETQYF. Here the CDR3 DNA reads TGTGCCAGCAGTGAAGCAGGGGGCCCAGAGACCCAGTACTTC.

This chain connects TRBV11-3 to TRBJ2-2; 8 nucleotides align to TRBD2. J gave up 4 bases and V 0 bases, and 10 bases lay outside the gene matches. The CDR3 extends over 18 amino acids. Germline lookup yields CDR1 SGHNT and CDR2 YENEEA. The CDR3, as DNA: TGTGCCAGCAGCTTAGATCAGAGCGGGAGCGGCGTCACCGGGGAGCTGTTTTTT. Translation gives CASSLDQSGSGVTGELFF.

V gene TRBV7-8 combines with J gene TRBJ1-3; 7 positions agree with TRBD1. The CDR3 totals 14 residues. The trim removed 5 bases at V and 5 bases at J, leaving 6 bases unmatched. The V gene's germline CDR1 is SGHVS and CDR2 FQNEAQ. The CDR3 protein is CASSVRQGRNTIYF. In DNA, the CDR3 is TGTGCCAGCAGCGTTCGACAGGGAAGAAACACCATATATTTT. The full variable domain, completed using reference TRBV7-8 and TRBJ1-3, is GAGVSQSPRYKVAKRGQDVALRCDPISGHVSLFWYQQALGQGPEFLTYFQNEAQLDKSGLPSDRFFAERPEGSVSTLKIQRTQQEDSAVYLCASSVRQGRNTIYFGEGSWLTVV.

The chain has TRBV12-2 and TRBJ2-7; TRBD1, the D gene given by the table, was not confirmed from the DNA. TRBV12-2 is a pseudogene locus. This CDR3 contains 17 residues. CDR3 bases: TGTGCAAGTCGCTTAGCGACCCAGACAGGGGAAGGCTACGAGCAGTACTTC. Amino acid sequence: CASRLATQTGEGYEQYF.

The V call is TRBV2, the J call TRBJ1-6; D is unresolved. Trimming took 7 bases from V and 4 from J, leaving 11 bases between them. The length of the CDR3 is 14 residues. Germline CDR1 and CDR2: SNHLY and FYNNEI. In DNA, the CDR3 is TGTGCCAGCACAGGAGGGAGTTATAATTCACCCCTCCACTTT. Its translation is CASTGGSYNSPLHF. The whole variable domain, remainder taken from reference TRBV2 and TRBJ1-6, is EPEVTQTPSHQVTQMGQEVILRCVPISNHLYFYWYRQILGQKVEFLVSFYNNEISEKSEIFDDQFSVERPDGSNFTLKIRSTKLEDSAMYFCASTGGSYNSPLHFGNGTRLTVT.

The genes are TRBV19 and TRBJ1-3; no clear D gene. The CDR3 spans 17 residues. Trimming removed 4 bases from V and 3 bases from J, with 19 bases in between. The germline CDR1 and CDR2 sequences are LNHDA and SQIVND (reference sequence). The CDR3 bases are TGTGCCAGTAGTAAGATGGGCACCGGCCTCTTTGGAAACACCATATATTTT. Translation: CASSKMGTGLFGNTIYF.